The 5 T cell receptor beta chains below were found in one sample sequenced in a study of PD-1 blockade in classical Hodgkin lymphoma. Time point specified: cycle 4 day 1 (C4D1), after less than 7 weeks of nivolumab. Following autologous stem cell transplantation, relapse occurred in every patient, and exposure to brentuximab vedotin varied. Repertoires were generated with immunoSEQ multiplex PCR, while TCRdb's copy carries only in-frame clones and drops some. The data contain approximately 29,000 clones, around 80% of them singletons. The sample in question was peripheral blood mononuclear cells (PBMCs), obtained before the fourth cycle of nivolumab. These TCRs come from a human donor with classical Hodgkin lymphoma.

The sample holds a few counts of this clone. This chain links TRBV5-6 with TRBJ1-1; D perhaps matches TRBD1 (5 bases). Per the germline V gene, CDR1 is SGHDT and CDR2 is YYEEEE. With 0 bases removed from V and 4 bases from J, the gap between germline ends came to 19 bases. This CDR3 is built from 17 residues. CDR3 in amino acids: CASSLGEGRLAGTEAFF. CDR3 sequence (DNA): TGTGCCAGCAGCTTGGGTGAGGGGCGCTTAGCAGGCACTGAAGCTTTCTTT.

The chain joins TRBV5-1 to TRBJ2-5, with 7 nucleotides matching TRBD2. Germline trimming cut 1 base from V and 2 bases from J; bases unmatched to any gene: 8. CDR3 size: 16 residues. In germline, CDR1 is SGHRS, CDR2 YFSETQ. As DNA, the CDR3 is TGCGCCAGCAGCTTGACCCAGACGGGGGGTCAAGAGACCCAGTACTTC. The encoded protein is CASSLTQTGGQETQYF.

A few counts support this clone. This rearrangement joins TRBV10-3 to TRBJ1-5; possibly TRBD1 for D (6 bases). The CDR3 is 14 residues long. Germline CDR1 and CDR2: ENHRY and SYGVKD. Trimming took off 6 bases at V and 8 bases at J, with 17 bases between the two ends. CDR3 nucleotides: TGTGCCATCAGGAAAGGGGGAGTGGGTGAGCCCCAGCATTTT. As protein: CAIRKGGVGEPQHF.

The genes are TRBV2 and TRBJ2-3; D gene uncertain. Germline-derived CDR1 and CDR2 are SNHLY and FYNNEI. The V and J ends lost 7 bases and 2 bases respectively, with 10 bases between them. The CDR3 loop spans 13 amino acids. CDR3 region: CASNSDVTDTQYF. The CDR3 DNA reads TGTGCCAGCAATAGTGATGTCACAGATACGCAGTATTTT.

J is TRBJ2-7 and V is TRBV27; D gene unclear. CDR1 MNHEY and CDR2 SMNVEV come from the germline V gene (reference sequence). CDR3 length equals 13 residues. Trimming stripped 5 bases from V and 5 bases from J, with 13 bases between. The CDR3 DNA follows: TGTGCCAGCAGTGGATCGTTTGGAGACGAGCAGTACTTC. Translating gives CASSGSFGDEQYF.